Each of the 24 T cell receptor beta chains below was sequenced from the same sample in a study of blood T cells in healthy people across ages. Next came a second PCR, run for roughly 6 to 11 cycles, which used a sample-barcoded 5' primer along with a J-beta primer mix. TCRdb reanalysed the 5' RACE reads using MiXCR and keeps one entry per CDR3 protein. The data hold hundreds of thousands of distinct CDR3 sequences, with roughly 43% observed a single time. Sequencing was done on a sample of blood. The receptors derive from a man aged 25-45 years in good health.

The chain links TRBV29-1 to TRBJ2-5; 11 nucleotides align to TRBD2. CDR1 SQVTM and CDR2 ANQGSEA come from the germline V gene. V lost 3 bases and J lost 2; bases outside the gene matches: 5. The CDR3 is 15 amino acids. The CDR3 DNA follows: TGCAGCGTTGAGGTGACTAGCGGGGCGCAAGAGACCCAGTACTTC. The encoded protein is CSVEVTSGAQETQYF.

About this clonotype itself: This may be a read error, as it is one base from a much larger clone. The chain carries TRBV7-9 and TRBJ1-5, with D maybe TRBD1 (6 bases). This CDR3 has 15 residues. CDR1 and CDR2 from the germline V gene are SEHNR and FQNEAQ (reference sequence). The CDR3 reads CTSTPGDGGNQPQHF. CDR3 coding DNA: TGTACCAGCACCCCAGGGGACGGAGGCAATCAGCCCCAGCATTTT.

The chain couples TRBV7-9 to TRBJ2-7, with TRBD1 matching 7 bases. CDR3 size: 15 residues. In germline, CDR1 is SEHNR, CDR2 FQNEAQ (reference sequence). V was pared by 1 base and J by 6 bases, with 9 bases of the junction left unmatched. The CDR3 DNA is TGTGCCAGCAGCTTAGATGTGGGGAACAGGGGCGAGCAGTACTTC. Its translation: CASSLDVGNRGEQYF.

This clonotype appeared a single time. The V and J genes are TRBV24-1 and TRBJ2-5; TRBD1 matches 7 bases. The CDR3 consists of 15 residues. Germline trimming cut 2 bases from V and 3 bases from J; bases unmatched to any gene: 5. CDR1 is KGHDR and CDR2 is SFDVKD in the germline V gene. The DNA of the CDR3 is TGTGCCACCAGTGATTCCGGGACAGATAAAGAGACCCAGTACTTC. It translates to CATSDSGTDKETQYF.

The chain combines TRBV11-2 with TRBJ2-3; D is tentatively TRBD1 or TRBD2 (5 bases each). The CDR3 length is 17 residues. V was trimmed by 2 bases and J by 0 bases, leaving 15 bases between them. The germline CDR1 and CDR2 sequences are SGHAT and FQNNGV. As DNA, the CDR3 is TGTGCCAGCAGCTTACTACGGGGCGCCCTGAGCACAGATACGCAGTATTTT. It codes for CASSLLRGALSTDTQYF.

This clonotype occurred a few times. The CDR3 nucleotides read TGCAGTGCTAGGCCCGACTATGGCTACACCTTC. Its protein is CSARPDYGYTF. The chain carries TRBV20-1 and TRBJ1-2; D gene ambiguous. Germline V gene data show CDR1 as DFQATT and CDR2 as SNEGSKA (reference sequence). The V and J ends lost 3 bases and 3 bases respectively, with 5 bases between them. The CDR3 is made up of 11 amino acids.

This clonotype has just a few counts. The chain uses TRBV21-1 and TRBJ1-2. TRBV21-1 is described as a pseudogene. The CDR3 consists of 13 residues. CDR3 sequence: CAHELLDNYGYTF. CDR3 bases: TGTGCGCATGAGCTTCTTGATAACTATGGCTACACCTTC.

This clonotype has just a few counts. The DNA of the CDR3 is TGTGCCAGCAGCCAGTCTGCACAGGGGTACAATCAGCCCCAGCATTTT. Residues: CASSQSAQGYNQPQHF. The rearrangement joins TRBV3-1 to TRBJ1-5; 7 nucleotides match TRBD1. This CDR3 is 16 amino acids long. The germline V gene encodes CDR1 LGHDT and CDR2 YNNKEL (reference sequence). Germline trimming cut 3 bases from V and 3 bases from J; bases unmatched to any gene: 8.

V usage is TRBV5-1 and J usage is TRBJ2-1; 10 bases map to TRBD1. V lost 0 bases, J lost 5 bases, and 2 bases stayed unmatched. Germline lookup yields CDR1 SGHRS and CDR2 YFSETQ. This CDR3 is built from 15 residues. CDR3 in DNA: TGCGCCAGCAGCTTGGGCGGGACAGGGGACAATGAGCAGTTCTTC. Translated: CASSLGGTGDNEQFF.

The CDR3 DNA is TGTGCCATCAGTGACGAGAGACAGGACTATGGCTACACCTTC. Encoded protein: CAISDERQDYGYTF. The genes are TRBV10-3 and TRBJ1-2; D may be TRBD1 (6 bases). Between the trimmed V and J ends, which lost 3 bases and 3 bases, there was a span of 11 bases. CDR1 and CDR2 from the germline V gene are ENHRY and SYGVKD. CDR3 length: 14 residues.

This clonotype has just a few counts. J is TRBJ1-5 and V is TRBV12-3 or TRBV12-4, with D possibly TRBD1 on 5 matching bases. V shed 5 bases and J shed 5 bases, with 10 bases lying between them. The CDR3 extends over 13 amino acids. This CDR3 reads CASSQGEDQPQHF. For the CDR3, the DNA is TGTGCCAGCAGTCAGGGTGAGGATCAGCCCCAGCATTTT.

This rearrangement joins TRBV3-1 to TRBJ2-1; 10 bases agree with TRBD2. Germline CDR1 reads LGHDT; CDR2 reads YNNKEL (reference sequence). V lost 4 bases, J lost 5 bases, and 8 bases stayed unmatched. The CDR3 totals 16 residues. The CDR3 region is CASSLRSGGGDNEQFF. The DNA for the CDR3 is TGTGCCAGCAGCCTCCGAAGCGGGGGGGGGGACAATGAGCAGTTCTTC.

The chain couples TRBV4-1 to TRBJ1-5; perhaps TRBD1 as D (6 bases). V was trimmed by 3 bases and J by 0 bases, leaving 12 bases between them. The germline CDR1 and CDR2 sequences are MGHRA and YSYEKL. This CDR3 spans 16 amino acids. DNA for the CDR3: TGCGCCAGCAGCCACGAACGGACAGATAGCAATCAGCCCCAGCATTTT. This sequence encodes CASSHERTDSNQPQHF.

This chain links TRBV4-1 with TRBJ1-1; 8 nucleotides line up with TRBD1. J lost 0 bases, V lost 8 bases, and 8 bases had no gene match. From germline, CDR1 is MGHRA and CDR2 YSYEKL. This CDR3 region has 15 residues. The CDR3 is CASLQGAGMNTEAFF. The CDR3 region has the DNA TGCGCCAGCCTCCAGGGGGCCGGGATGAACACTGAAGCTTTCTTT.

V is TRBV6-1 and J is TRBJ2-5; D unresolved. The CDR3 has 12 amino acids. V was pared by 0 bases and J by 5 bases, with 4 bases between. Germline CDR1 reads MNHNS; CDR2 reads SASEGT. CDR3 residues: CASSEAAETQYF. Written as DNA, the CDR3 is TGTGCCAGCAGTGAAGCTGCGGAGACCCAGTACTTC.

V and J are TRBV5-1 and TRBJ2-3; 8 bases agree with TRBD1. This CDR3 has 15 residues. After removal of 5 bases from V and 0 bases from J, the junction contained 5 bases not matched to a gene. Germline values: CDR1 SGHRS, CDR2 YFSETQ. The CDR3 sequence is CASRGDRSSTDTQYF. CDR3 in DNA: TGCGCCAGCAGGGGGGACAGGAGTAGCACAGATACGCAGTATTTT.

CDR3 loop: CASSVPAKYNEQFF. CDR3 nucleotide sequence: TGCGCCAGCAGCGTACCCGCAAAATACAATGAGCAGTTCTTC. The V and J genes are TRBV5-1 and TRBJ2-1; the D is unclear. CDR1 and CDR2 (germline): SGHRS, YFSETQ. V lost 4 bases and J 4 bases, leaving 12 bases between the germline ends. CDR3 length: 14 amino acids.

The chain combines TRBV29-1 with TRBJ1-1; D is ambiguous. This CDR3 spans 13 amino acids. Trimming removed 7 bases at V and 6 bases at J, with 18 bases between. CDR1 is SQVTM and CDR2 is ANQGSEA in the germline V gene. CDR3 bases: TGCAGCGCCAACCCGGGTGTCGCCTCTGAAGCTTTCTTT. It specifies CSANPGVASEAFF.

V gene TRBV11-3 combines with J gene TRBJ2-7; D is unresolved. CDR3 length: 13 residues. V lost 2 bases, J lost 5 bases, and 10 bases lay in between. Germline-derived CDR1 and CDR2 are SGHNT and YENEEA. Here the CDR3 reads CASSLPSAHEQYF. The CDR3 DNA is TGTGCCAGCAGCTTACCCTCTGCCCACGAGCAGTACTTC.

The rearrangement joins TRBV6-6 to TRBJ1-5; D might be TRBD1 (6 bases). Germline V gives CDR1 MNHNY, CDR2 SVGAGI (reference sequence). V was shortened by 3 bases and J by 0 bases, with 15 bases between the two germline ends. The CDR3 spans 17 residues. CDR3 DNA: TGTGCCAGCAGTTATAAGACAGGACTGTATAGCAATCAGCCCCAGCATTTT. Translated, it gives CASSYKTGLYSNQPQHF.

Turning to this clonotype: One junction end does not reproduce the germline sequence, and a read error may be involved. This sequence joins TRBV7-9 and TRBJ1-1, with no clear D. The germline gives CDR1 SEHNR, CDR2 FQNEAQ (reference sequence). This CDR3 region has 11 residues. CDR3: CASNLSWVAFF. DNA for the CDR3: TGTGCCAGCAACTTAAGCTGGGTGGCTTTCTTT.

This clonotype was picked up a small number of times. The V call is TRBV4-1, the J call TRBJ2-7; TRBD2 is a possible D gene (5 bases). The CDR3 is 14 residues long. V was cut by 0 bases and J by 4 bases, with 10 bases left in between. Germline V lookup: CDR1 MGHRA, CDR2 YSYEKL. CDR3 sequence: CASSQDRTGYEQYF. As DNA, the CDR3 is TGCGCCAGCAGCCAAGATCGTACGGGATACGAGCAGTACTTC.

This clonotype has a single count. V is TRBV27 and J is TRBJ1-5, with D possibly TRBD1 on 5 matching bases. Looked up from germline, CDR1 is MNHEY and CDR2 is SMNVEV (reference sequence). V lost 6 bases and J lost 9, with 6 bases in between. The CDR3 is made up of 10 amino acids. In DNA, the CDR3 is TGTGCCAGCAGAGGGGCGCCCCAGCATTTT. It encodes CASRGAPQHF.

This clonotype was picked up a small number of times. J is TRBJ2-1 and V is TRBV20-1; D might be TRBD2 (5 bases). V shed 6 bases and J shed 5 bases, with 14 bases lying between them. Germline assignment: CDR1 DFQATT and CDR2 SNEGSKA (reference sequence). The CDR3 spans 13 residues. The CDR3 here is CSASTAGDNEQFF. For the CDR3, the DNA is TGCAGTGCATCGACTGCCGGGGACAATGAGCAGTTCTTC.